Here is one TCR beta chain with its context. The clone's antigen remains unknown. Per-base quality was not reported, and no clone a single base away is much larger than it. Trimming accounts for 8 bases at V and 5 bases at J, while the number of junction bases matched to no gene is 9. Including cysteine and phenylalanine, the CDR3 has 14 amino acids. The sequence is cut down to CDR3 DNA, 42 bases in frame from base 1. CDR1 and CDR2 (MNHEY, SVGAGI) derive from the germline V gene. This sample is part of a study of vaccination effects on CD4 cells after COVID-19 (dated 2022 in TCRdb). Broadly, across the study: Two doses of either the BNT162b2 or the mRNA-1273 mRNA SARS-CoV-2 vaccine were administered to participants. In both COVID-19 convalescent patients and infection-naive vaccine recipients, the study compared SARS-CoV-2 spike-specific CD4+ TCR repertoires from before mRNA vaccination with those from after it. Altogether, roughly 10 COVID-19 convalescent patients and several SARS-CoV-2-naive healthy vaccine recipients made up the full study. The Oncomine TCR Beta short-read assay on an Illumina iSeq 100 was used to sequence cultures from other donors in the study.

The library was prepared using the immunoSEQ multiplex PCR assay. DNA from the cultured, isolated CD4+ T cells was subjected to TCR beta CDR3 sequencing. The original methods were these. Non-productive TCR sequences were removed, reads were trimmed to the CDR3 region, and CDR3s of at least 7 amino acids were retained. The MANAFEST web app was used to identify antigen-specific clonotypes by comparing expansion in peptide wells with expansion in reference cultures. For clones to be considered positive, expansion at FDR<0.05 versus reference and all other wells, an odds ratio above 5, and a frequency above 0.1% in two replicate wells were required. Clonotypes significantly expanded in SARS-CoV-2 spike wells and in at least one common cold coronavirus spike condition were defined as cross-reactive. CDR3 similarity was assessed by Levenshtein distance using the stringdist R package, and unrooted trees were constructed with ape in R 3.6.1. Sourced from immuneACCESS, this table was stored by TCRdb with only in-frame sequences that have V and J called. A share of the clones is absent; for the studies checked, an unresolved V gene accounts for under half, and the remainder has no known explanation. The V and J calls and clone size are taken from that table; D and trimming were inferred from the DNA. In this sample the table shows 25,000 or so clones, 60% to 85% of which occur a single time. The ten largest account for under 15% of the sample.

Study-wide conclusions, independent of this receptor: Both infection-induced and vaccine-induced clones contracted markedly at late post-vaccination timepoints, which is consistent with waning T cell responses. The study was limited by a small number of convalescent patients and lacked early post-infection timepoints. In healthy vaccine recipients, vaccine-induced clones were almost all SARS-CoV-2 mono-reactive, with only 1 of 255 cross-reactive with common cold coronaviruses.

In the ViraFEST assay, PBMC were stimulated with viral peptide pools, and antigen-specific CD4+ T cell clonotypes were then identified by expansion using TCR sequencing. After more than nine days of culture, CD4+ T cells were isolated with the EasySep CD4+ T cell isolation kit. The absence of prior SARS-CoV-2 infection in healthy vaccine recipients was confirmed by negative nucleocapsid antibodies before and after vaccination. A few million PBMC per well were cultured with 9 to 10 ug/ml peptides in IMDM containing roughly 5% human AB serum, 10 IU/ml IL-2 and gentamicin. Half of the culture medium was replaced with fresh IL-2-containing medium on days 3 and 7. Unless noted otherwise, every peptide stimulation condition was cultured in triplicate wells. PBMC were separated from whole blood using Ficoll-Paque Plus gradient centrifugation and were then either cryopreserved at -140C or used fresh. Overlapping peptide pools spanned the spike proteins of SARS-CoV-2 and the common cold coronaviruses HCoV-NL63, HCoV-OC43 and HCoV-229E. The QIAamp micro DNA kit was used to extract genomic DNA from the cultured CD4+ T cells.

This specimen was CD4+ T cells from PBMCs cultured with HCoV-OC43 spike peptides, taken before COVID-19 vaccination. The cell subset or site tag for this specimen amounts to: HCoV-OC43 spike overlapping peptide pool stimulation. Recombination joined TRBV6-5 with TRBJ2-1; 7 bases in between match TRBD1. The clonotype was recovered from a human donor who received a COVID-19 vaccine. The nucleotides are TGTGCCAGCCAACCGGGACAGCCCAACAATGAGCAGTTCTTC. Translated, it gives CASQPGQPNNEQFF.